This T cell receptor beta chain stems from a study of graft-versus-host responses after intestinal transplantation. Study-level information: Each recipient received anti-thymocyte globulin induction, then tacrolimus and steroids for approximately three years. Study-level points and caveats: Peak levels of circulating GvH clones tracked with early post-transplant HvG declines. Graft-donor T cell macrochimerism in patients accompanied high graft-versus-host to host-versus-graft clonal ratios in allografts.

Repertoires were generated with immunoSEQ multiplex PCR, while TCRdb's copy carries only in-frame clones and drops some. The data contain tens of thousands of clones, about 90% of them singletons. CDR3 length: 15 amino acids. The germline V gene has CDR1 SGHAT and CDR2 FQNNGV. Trimming took 8 bases from V and 5 from J, leaving 18 bases between them. The sample holds a few counts of this clone. Its antigen is still unknown. The V and J genes are TRBV11-2 and TRBJ1-4, with D maybe TRBD1 (5 bases). The material sequenced was unstimulated CD8+ T cells sorted from spleen or lymph node cells, taken before transplant. The sequence derives from a human donor who was the organ donor for an intestinal transplant. The CDR3 loop is CASHHWGKKNEKLFF. In DNA form, the CDR3 reads TGTGCCAGCCATCACTGGGGCAAGAAGAATGAAAAACTGTTTTTT.